The source of this T cell receptor (beta chain) is a study of blood T cell repertoires in COVID-19. Study-wide context: There were acute and convalescent COVID-19 samples, and they came from the United States, Italy and Spain. PBMCs, B-cell-depleted T cells, or T cells were the source of the cDNA or gDNA that made up the material.

V was cut by 3 bases and J by 0 bases, with 2 bases left in between. The CDR3 is made up of 12 amino acids. Looked up from germline, CDR1 is LGHNA and CDR2 is YSLEER. Original methodology: For nucleated cells, counts were estimated from reference gene primer amplification. Here immunoSEQ multiplex PCR was the method, and the copy in TCRdb shows in-frame clones only, minus some. The V and J calls and clone size were taken over from that table, and D and trimming were inferred from the DNA. The sample carries hundreds of thousands of clones, about three quarters recorded once. The chain carries TRBV4-3 and TRBJ1-1; D gene ambiguous. The sample comprised peripheral blood. This TCR was recovered from an elderly woman with acute or convalescent COVID-19. For the CDR3, the DNA is TGCGCCAGCAGCCACTTGAACACTGAAGCTTTCTTT. It translates to CASSHLNTEAFF.